This T cell receptor (beta chain) was profiled in a study of cytomegalovirus exposure and HLA in healthy donors. This clone was picked up a small number of times. The target antigen is unknown. Only in-frame clones appear in the TCRdb table, and some are missing; sequencing was by immunoSEQ multiplex PCR. The sample records approximately 180,000 clones, around 88% being singletons. Germline CDR1 SGHAT, CDR2 FQNNGV. Trimming pared 6 bases from V and 0 bases from J, leaving 17 bases between. The CDR3 covers 16 residues. Study results and caveats: The listing of roughly 160 TCR beta chains classed them as cytomegalovirus-associated.

The source of this sequence is a woman aged 18-29 years in good health and CMV-seronegative. Sequencing was done on a sample of PBMCs. The rearrangement links TRBV11-2 to TRBJ1-2, with a tentative D call TRBD1 (5 bases). CDR3 protein: CASRPTGGTANYGYTF. The CDR3 coding sequence is TGTGCCAGCAGACCCACTGGCGGGACGGCTAACTATGGCTACACCTTC.